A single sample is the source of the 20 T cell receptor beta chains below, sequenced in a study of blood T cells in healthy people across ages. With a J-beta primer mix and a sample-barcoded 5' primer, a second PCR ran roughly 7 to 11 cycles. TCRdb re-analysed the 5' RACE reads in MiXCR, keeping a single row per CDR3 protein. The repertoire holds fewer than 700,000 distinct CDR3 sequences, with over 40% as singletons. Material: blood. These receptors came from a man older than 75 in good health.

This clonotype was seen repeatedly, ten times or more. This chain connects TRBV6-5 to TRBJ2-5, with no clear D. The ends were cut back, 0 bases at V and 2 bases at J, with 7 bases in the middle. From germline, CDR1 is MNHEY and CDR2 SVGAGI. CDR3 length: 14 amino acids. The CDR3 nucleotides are TGTGCCAGCAGTTACTCCACAGCTCAAGAGACCCAGTACTTC. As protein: CASSYSTAQETQYF.

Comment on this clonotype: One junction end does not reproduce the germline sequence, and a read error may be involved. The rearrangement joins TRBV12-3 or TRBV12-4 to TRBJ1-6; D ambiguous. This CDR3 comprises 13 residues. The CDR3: CASILRADSPLHF. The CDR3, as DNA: TGTGCCAGCATTTTAAGGGCGGATTCACCCCTCCACTTT.

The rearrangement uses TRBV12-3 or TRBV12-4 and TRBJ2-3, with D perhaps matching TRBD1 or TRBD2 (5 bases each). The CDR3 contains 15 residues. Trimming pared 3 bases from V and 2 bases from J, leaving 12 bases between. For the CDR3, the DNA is TGTGCCAGCAGTTTGGACGGGGCCCACACAGATACGCAGTATTTT. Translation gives CASSLDGAHTDTQYF.

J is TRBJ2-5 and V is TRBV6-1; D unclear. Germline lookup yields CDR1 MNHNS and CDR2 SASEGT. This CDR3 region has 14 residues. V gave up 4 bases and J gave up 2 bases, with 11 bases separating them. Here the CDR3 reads CASSAFLTQETQYF. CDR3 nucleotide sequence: TGTGCCAGCAGTGCATTCTTGACACAAGAGACCCAGTACTTC.

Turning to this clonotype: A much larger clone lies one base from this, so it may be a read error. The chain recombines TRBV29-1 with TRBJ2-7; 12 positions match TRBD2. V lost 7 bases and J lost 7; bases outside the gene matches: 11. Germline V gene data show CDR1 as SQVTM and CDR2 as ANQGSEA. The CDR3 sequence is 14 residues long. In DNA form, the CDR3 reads TGCAGCGCTGAGACTAGCGGGAGTTGGGGTGAGCAGTACTTC. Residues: CSAETSGSWGEQYF.

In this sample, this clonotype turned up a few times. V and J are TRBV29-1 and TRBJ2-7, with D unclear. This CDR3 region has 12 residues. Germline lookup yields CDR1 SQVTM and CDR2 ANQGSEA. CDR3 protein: CTQIPACYEQYF. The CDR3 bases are TGCACACAGATCCCTGCTTGCTACGAGCAGTACTTC.

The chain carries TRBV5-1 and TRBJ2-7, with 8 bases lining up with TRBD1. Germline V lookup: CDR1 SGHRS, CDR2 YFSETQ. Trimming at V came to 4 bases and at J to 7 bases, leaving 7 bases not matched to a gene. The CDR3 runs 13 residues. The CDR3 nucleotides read TGCGCCAGCAGCGTGGGGACAGGCGAAGAGCAGTACTTC. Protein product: CASSVGTGEEQYF.

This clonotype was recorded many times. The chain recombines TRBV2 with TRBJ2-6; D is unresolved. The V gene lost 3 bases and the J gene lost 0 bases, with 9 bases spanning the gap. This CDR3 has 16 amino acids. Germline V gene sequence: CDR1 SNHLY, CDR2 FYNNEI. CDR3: CASSDISVSGANVLTF. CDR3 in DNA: TGTGCCAGCAGTGATATTTCAGTCTCTGGGGCCAACGTCCTGACTTTC.

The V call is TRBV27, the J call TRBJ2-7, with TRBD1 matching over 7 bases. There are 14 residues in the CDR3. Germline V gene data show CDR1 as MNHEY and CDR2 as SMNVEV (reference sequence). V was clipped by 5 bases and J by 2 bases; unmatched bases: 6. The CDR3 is CASSTYGQAYEQYF. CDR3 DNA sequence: TGTGCCAGCAGTACCTACGGACAGGCCTACGAGCAGTACTTC.

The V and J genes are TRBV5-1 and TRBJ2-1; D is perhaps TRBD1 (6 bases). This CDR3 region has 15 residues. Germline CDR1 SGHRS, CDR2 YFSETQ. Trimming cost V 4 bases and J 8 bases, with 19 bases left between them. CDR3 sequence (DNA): TGCGCCAGCAGCAGGGACACTTCGTCGCTCGATGAGCAGTTCTTC. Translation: CASSRDTSSLDEQFF.

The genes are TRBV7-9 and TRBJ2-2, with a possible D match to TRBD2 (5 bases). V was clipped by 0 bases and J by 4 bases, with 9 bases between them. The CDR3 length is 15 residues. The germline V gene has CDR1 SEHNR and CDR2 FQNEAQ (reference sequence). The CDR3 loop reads CASSLARGPTGELFF. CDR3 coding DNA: TGTGCCAGCAGCTTAGCCCGGGGTCCCACCGGGGAGCTGTTTTTT.

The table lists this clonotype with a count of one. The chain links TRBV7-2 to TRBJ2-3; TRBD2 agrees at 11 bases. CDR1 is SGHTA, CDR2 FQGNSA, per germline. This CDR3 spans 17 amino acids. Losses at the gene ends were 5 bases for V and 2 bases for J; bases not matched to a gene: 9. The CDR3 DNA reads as TGTGCCAGCAGCCCCCTAGGGACTAGCGGTTTCACAGATACGCAGTATTTT. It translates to CASSPLGTSGFTDTQYF.

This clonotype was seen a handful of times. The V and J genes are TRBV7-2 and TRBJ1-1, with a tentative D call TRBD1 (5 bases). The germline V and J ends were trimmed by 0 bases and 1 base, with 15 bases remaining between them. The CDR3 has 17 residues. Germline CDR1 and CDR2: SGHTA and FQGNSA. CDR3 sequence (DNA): TGTGCCAGCAGCTTAGCAATGGTTTTGGGACCGAACACTGAAGCTTTCTTT. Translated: CASSLAMVLGPNTEAFF. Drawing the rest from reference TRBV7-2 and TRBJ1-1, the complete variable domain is GAGVSQSPSNKVTEKGKDVELRCDPISGHTALYWYRQSLGQGLEFLIYFQGNSAPDKSGLPSDRFSAERTGGSVSTLTIQRTQQEDSAVYLCASSLAMVLGPNTEAFFGQGTRLTVV.

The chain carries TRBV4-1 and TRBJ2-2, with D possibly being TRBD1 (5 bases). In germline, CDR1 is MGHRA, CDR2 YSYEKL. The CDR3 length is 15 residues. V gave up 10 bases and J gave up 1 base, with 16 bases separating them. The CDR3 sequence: CATTPQGRNTGELFF. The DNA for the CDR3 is TGCGCCACCACCCCGCAGGGAAGGAACACCGGGGAGCTGTTTTTT.

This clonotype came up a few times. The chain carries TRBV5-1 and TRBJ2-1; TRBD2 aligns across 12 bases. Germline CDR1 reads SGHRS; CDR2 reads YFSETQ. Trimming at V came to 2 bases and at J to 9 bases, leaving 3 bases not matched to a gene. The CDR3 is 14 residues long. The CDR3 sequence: CASSLRLAGAEQFF. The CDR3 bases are TGCGCCAGCAGCTTAAGACTAGCGGGGGCTGAGCAGTTCTTC. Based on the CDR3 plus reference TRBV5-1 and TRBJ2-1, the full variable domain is KAGVTQTPRYLIKTRGQQVTLSCSPISGHRSVSWYQQTPGQGLQFLFEYFSETQRNKGNFPGRFSGRQFSNSRSEMNVSTLELGDSALYLCASSLRLAGAEQFFGPGTRLTVL.

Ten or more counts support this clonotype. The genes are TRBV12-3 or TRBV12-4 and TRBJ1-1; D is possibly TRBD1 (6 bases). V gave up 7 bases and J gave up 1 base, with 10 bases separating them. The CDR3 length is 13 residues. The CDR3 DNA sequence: TGTGCCAGCAATAGACAGGAGAACACTGAAGCTTTCTTT. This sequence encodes CASNRQENTEAFF.

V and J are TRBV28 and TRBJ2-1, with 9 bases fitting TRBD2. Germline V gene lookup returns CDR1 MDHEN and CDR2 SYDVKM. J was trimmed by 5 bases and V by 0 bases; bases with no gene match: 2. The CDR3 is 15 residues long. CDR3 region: CASSLWASGNNEQFF. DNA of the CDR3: TGTGCCAGCAGTTTATGGGCTAGCGGGAACAATGAGCAGTTCTTC.

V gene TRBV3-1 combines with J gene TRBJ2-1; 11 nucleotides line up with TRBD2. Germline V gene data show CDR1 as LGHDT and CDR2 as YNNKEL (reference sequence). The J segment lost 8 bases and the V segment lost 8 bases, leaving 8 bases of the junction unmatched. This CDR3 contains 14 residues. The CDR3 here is CASGIAGGPYEQFF. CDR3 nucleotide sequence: TGTGCCAGCGGAATAGCGGGGGGGCCCTATGAGCAGTTCTTC.

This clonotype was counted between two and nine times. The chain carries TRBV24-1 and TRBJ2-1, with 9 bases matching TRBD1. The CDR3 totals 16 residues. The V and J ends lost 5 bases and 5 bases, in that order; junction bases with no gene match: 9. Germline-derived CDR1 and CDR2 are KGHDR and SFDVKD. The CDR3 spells CATSGIDRGSNNEQFF. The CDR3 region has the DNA TGTGCCACCAGTGGTATCGACAGGGGGTCCAACAATGAGCAGTTCTTC.

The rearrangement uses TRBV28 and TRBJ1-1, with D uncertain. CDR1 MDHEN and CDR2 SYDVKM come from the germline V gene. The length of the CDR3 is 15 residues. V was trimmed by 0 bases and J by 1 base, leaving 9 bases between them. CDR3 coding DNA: TGTGCCAGCAGTTTATGGGGCCGGGAGAACACTGAAGCTTTCTTT. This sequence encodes CASSLWGRENTEAFF.